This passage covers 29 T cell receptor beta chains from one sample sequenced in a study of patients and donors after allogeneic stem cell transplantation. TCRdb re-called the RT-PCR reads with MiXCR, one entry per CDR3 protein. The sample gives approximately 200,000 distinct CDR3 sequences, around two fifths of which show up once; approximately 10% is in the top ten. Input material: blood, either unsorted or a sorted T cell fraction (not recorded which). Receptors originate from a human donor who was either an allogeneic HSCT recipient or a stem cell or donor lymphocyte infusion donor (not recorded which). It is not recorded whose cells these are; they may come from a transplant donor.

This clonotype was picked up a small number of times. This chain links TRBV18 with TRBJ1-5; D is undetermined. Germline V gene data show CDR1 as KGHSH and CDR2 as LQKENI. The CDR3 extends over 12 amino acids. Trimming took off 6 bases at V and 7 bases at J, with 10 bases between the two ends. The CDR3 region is CASSNFGQPQHF. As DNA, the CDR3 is TGTGCCAGCTCCAACTTCGGGCAGCCCCAGCATTTT.

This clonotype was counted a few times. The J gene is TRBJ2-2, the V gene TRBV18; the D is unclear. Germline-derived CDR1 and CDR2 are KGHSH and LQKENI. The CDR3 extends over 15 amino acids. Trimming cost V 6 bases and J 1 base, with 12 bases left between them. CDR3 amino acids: CASSPLGLNTGELFF. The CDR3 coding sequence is TGTGCCAGCTCCCCTCTGGGGTTGAACACCGGGGAGCTGTTTTTT.

The DNA for the CDR3 is TGTGCCAGCAGTTTTCAGAGGGAGACCCAGTACTTC. Protein: CASSFQRETQYF. The gene calls are TRBV27 and TRBJ2-5; D is uncertain. Germline V CDR1 and CDR2: MNHEY, SMNVEV (reference sequence). This CDR3 has 12 amino acids. Deletions cut 3 bases from V and 5 bases from J, with 7 bases between.

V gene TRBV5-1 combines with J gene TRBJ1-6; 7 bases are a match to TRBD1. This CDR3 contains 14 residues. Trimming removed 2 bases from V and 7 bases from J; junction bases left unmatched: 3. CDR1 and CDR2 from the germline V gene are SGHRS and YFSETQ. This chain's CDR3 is CASSFVRGNSPLHF. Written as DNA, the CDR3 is TGCGCCAGCAGCTTTGTCAGGGGGAATTCACCCCTCCACTTT.

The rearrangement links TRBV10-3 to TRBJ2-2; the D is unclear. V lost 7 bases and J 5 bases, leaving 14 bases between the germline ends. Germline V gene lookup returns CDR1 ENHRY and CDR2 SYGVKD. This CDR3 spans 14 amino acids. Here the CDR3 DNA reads TGTGCCATCAACGGGCCCCAAGGAACCGGGGAGCTGTTTTTT. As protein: CAINGPQGTGELFF.

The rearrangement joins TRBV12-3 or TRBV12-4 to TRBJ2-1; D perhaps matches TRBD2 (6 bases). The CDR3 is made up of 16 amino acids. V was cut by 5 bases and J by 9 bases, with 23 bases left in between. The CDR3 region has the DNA TGTGCCAGCAGTACGAACCGGGACTCCACTATAGGTGAGCAGTTCTTC. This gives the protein CASSTNRDSTIGEQFF.

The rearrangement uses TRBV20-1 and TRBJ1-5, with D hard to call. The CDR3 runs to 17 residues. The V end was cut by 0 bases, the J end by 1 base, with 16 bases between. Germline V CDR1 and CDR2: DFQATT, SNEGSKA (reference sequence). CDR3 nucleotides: TGCAGTGCTAGAGATGACGTAAGACACAACAGCAATCAGCCCCAGCATTTT. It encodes CSARDDVRHNSNQPQHF.

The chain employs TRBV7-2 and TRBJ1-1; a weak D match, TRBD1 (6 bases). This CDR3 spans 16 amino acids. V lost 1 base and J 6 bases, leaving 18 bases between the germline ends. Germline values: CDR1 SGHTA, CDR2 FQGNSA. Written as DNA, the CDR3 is TGTGCCAGCAGCTTAGTTGGGGGCACCTGGGGGGCTGAAGCTTTCTTT. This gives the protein CASSLVGGTWGAEAFF.

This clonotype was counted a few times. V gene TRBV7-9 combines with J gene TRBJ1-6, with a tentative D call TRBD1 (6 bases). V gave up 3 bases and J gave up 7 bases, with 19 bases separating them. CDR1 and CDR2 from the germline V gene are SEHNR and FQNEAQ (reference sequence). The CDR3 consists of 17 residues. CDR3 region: CASSFGGIGQINSPLHF. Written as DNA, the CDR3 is TGTGCCAGCAGCTTTGGTGGGATCGGACAGATCAATTCACCCCTCCACTTT.

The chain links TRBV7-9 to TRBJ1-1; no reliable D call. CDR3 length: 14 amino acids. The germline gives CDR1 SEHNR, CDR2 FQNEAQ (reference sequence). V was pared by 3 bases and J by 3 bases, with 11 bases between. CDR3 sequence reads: CASSFLWSYTEAFF. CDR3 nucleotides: TGTGCCAGCAGCTTCTTGTGGAGCTACACTGAAGCTTTCTTT.

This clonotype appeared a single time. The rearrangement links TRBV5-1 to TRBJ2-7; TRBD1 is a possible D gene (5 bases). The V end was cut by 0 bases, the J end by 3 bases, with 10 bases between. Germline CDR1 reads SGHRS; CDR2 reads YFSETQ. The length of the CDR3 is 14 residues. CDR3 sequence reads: CASSLGQRLYEQYF. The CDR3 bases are TGCGCCAGCAGCTTGGGACAGAGACTCTACGAGCAGTACTTC.

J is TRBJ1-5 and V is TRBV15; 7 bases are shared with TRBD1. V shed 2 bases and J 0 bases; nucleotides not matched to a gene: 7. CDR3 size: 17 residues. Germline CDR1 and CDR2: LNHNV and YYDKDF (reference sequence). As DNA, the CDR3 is TGTGCCACCAGCAGAACCTGGACAGGTTATAGCAATCAGCCCCAGCATTTT. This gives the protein CATSRTWTGYSNQPQHF.

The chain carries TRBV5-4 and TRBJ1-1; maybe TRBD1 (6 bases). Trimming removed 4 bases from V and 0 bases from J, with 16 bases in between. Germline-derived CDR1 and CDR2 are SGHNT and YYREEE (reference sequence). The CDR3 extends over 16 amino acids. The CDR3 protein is CASSPSDRPMNTEAFF. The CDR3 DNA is TGTGCCAGCAGCCCAAGTGACAGGCCAATGAACACTGAAGCTTTCTTT. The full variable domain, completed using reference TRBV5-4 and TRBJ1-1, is ETGVTQSPTHLIKTRGQQVTLRCSSQSGHNTVSWYQQALGQGPQFIFQYYREEENGRGNFPPRFSGLQFPNYSSELNVNALELDDSALYLCASSPSDRPMNTEAFFGQGTRLTVV.

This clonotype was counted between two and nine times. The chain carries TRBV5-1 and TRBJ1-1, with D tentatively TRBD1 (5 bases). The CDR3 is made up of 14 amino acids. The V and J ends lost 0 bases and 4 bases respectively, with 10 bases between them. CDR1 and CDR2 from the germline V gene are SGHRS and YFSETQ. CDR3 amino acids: CASSLDRSFTEAFF. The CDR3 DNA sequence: TGCGCCAGCAGCTTGGACAGGAGTTTCACTGAAGCTTTCTTT.

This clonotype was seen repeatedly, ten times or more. The CDR3 spells CASGVGTVGTGELFF. Written as DNA, the CDR3 is TGCGCCAGCGGGGTAGGGACAGTCGGGACCGGGGAGCTGTTTTTT. The genes are TRBV10-1 and TRBJ2-2; 7 nucleotides match TRBD1. V was pared by 8 bases and J by 5 bases, with 11 bases of the junction left unmatched. This CDR3 has 15 residues. Germline CDR1 is WNHNN and CDR2 is SYGVQD (reference sequence).

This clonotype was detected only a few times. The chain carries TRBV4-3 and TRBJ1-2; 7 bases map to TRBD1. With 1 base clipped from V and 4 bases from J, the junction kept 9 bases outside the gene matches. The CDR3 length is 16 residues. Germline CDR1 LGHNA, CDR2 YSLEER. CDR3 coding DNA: TGCGCCAGCAGCCAAGTCTCAAGGGGGCGGGTCTATGGCTACACCTTC. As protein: CASSQVSRGRVYGYTF.

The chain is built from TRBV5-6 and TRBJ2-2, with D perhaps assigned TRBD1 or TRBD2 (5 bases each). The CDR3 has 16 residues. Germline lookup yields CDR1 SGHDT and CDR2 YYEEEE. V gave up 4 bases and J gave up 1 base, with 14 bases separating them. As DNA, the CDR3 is TGTGCCAGCAGCCTTCAGGGACGGCTGAACACCGGGGAGCTGTTTTTT. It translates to CASSLQGRLNTGELFF. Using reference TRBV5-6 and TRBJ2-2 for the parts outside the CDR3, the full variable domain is DAGVTQSPTHLIKTRGQQVTLRCSPKSGHDTVSWYQQALGQGPQFIFQYYEEEERQRGNFPDRFSGHQFPNYSSELNVNALLLGDSALYLCASSLQGRLNTGELFFGEGSRLTVL.

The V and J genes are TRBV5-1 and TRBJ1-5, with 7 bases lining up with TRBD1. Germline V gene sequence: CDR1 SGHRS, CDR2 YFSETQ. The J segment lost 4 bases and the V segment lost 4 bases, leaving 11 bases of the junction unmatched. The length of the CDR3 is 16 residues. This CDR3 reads CASSPGDSNLNQPQHF. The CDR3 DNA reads TGCGCCAGCAGCCCCGGGGACAGCAACCTTAATCAGCCCCAGCATTTT.

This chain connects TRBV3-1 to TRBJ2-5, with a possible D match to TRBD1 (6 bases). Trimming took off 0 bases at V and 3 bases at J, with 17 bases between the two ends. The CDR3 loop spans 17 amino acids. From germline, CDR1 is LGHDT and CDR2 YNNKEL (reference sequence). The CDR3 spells CASSQDTLGQRKETQYF. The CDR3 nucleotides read TGTGCCAGCAGCCAAGATACGCTAGGACAGAGGAAAGAGACCCAGTACTTC.

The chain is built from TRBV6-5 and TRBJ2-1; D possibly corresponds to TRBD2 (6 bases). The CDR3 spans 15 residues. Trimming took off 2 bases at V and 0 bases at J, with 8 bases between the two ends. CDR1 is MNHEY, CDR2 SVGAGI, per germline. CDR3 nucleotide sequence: TGTGCCAGCAGTTACGGGGGGAGCTCCTACAATGAGCAGTTCTTC. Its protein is CASSYGGSSYNEQFF.

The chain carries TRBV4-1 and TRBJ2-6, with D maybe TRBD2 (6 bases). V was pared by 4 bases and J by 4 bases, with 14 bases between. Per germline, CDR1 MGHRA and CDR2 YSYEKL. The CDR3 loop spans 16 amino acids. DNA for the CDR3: TGCGCCAGCAGCCTCGCCGGGACTCACGGGGCCAACGTCCTGACTTTC. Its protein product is CASSLAGTHGANVLTF.

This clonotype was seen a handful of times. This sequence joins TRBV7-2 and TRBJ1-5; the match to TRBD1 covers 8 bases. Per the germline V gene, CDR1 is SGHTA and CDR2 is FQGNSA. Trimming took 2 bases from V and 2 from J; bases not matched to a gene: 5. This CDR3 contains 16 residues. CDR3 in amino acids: CASSLSGGWGNQPQHF. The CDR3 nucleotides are TGTGCCAGCAGCTTATCAGGGGGCTGGGGCAATCAGCCCCAGCATTTT.

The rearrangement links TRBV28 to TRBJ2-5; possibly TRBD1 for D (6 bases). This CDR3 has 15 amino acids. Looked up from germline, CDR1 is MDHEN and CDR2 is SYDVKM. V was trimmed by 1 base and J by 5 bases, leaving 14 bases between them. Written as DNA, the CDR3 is TGTGCCAGCAGTTTATCCCCCAGGGGTTGGGAGACCCAGTACTTC. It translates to CASSLSPRGWETQYF.

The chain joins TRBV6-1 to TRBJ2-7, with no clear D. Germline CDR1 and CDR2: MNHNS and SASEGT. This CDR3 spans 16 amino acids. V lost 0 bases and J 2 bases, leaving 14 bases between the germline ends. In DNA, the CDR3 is TGTGCCAGCAGTGAAGCAAGGCAGGTAGTTGCCTACGAGCAGTACTTC. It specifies CASSEARQVVAYEQYF.

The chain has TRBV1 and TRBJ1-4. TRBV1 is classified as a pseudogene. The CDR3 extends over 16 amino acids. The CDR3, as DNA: TGCACCAGCAGCCAAGGAGGCCGTGTGTCTAATGAAAAACTGTTTTTT. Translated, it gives CTSSQGGRVSNEKLFF.

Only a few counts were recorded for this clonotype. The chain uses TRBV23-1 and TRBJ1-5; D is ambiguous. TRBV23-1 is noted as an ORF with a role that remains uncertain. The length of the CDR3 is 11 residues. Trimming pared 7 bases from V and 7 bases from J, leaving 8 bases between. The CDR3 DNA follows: TGCGCCAGCAAAGGGTACCAGCCCCAGCATTTT. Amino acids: CASKGYQPQHF.

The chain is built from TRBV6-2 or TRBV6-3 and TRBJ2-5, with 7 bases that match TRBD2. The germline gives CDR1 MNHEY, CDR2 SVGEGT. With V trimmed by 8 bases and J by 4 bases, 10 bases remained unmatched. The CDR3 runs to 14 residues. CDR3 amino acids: CASRGGGVLETQYF. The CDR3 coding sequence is TGTGCCAGCCGAGGCGGGGGAGTTCTAGAGACCCAGTACTTC.

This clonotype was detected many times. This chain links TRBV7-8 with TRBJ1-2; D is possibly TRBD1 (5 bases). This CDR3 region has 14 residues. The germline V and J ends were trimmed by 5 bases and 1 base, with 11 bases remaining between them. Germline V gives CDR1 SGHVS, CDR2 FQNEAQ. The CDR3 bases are TGTGCCAGCAGCCCCGGGACGGTTAACTATGGCTACACCTTC. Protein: CASSPGTVNYGYTF.

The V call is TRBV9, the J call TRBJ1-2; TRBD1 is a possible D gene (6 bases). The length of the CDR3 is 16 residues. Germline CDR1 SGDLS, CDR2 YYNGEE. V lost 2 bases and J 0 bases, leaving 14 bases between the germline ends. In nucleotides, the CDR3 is TGTGCCAGCAGCGTTCGGACAGCAACTACTAACTATGGCTACACCTTC. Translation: CASSVRTATTNYGYTF.